This T cell receptor (beta chain) appears in the sequencing data of a study of human T cells and chemical hapten exposure. Time point noted: patch test 1, 2 weeks after DPC sensitization. Noted treatment: therapeutic diphenylcyclopropenone sensitization with weekly scalp DPC. Donation of samples came from alopecia patients who were 18 to 70 years old and suitable for DPC. Total RNA was isolated from unfractionated whole blood. Per the study methods: Sample-level TCR yields exhibited a median of roughly 96,000, with a range of about 20,000 to 690,600. MiXCR, run by TCRdb on the RACE reads, gives a single entry per CDR3 protein. The V and J calls and clone size come from TCRdb's table, not from the authors' own analysis. The repertoire holds about 360,000 distinct CDR3 sequences, with 6% to 8.5% as singletons. This clonotype occurred a few times. Its antigen remains unidentified. Study observations and caveats: Counts of expanded TCRs (at PT1) showed a positive correlation with patch test score.

The CDR3 loop spans 20 amino acids. The germline V gene encodes CDR1 SGHTA and CDR2 FQGNSA. Trimming at V came to 4 bases and at J to 2 bases, leaving 16 bases not matched to a gene. The sequence was obtained from a woman aged 18-29 years with alopecia areata. Some clones in this sample may be carry-over from other donors' samples. The input for sequencing was whole blood, taken in connection with sensitization to the hapten diphenylcyclopropenone (DPC). The chain has TRBV7-2 and TRBJ2-5, with 13 bases fitting TRBD2. This CDR3 reads CASSSPSGWTSGGNQETQYF. CDR3 nucleotides: TGTGCCAGCAGCTCACCGTCGGGGTGGACTAGCGGGGGAAATCAAGAGACCCAGTACTTC.